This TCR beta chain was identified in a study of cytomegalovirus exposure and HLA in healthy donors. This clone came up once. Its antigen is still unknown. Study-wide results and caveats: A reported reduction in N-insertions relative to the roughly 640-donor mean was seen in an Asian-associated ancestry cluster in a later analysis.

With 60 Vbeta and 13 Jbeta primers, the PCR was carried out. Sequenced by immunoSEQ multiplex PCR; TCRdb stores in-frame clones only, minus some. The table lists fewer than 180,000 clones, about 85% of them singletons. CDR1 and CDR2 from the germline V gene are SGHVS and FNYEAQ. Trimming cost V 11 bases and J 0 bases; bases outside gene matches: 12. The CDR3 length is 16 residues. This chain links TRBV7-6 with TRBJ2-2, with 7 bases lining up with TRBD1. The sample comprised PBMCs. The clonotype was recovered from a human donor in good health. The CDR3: CASTTGLLPNTGELFF. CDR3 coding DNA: TGTGCCTCTACGACAGGGCTTTTACCGAACACCGGGGAGCTGTTTTTT.